This passage covers 27 T cell receptor beta chains from one sample sequenced in a study of human T cells and chemical hapten exposure. Time point of the sample: patch test 1, 2 weeks after DPC sensitization. Treatment here: therapeutic diphenylcyclopropenone sensitization with weekly scalp DPC. One entry per CDR3 protein, called by TCRdb with MiXCR from the RACE reads. The sample shows about 360,000 distinct CDR3 sequences, around 7% of them seen only once. The sample was whole blood, taken in connection with sensitization to the hapten diphenylcyclopropenone (DPC). These receptors were taken from a woman younger than 30 with alopecia areata. Some clones in this sample may be carry-over from other donors' samples.

Here the CDR3 DNA reads TGCAGTGCTAGAGATCGGAACAGGGCACTGGTCACAGATACGCAGTATTTT. Translated: CSARDRNRALVTDTQYF. The chain uses TRBV20-1 and TRBJ2-3, with TRBD1 as a possible D gene (6 bases). Germline V lookup: CDR1 DFQATT, CDR2 SNEGSKA (reference sequence). V lost 0 bases to trimming and J lost 2 bases, with 18 bases between them. The CDR3 loop spans 17 amino acids.

In its sample, this clonotype was seen a few times. The rearrangement uses TRBV4-3 and TRBJ1-1, with a possible D match to TRBD1 (5 bases). The germline gives CDR1 LGHNA, CDR2 YSLEER. The length of the CDR3 is 15 residues. Trimming took off 1 base at V and 3 bases at J, with 12 bases between the two ends. The CDR3 is CASSQGVRGDTEAFF. The CDR3 bases are TGCGCCAGCAGCCAAGGCGTCAGAGGGGACACTGAAGCTTTCTTT.

A few counts support this clonotype. The chain recombines TRBV27 with TRBJ2-7; D may be TRBD1 (6 bases). Germline V gene sequence: CDR1 MNHEY, CDR2 SMNVEV (reference sequence). V dropped 6 bases and J dropped 6 bases, with 18 bases sitting between them. The CDR3 has 14 residues. Here the CDR3 DNA reads TGTGCCAGCAGACCCGAGACAGGCTCTCTCGAGCAGTACTTC. Encoded protein: CASRPETGSLEQYF.

This clonotype was found a few times. The genes are TRBV4-2 and TRBJ2-2; D remains ambiguous. This CDR3 comprises 16 residues. The germline V and J ends were trimmed by 0 bases and 2 bases, with 10 bases remaining between them. CDR1 and CDR2 (germline): LGHNA, YNFKEQ. The CDR3 loop reads CASSQDPRENTGELFF. CDR3 in DNA: TGTGCCAGCAGCCAAGATCCACGAGAAAACACCGGGGAGCTGTTTTTT.

This clonotype was observed at least ten times. This chain uses TRBV6-2 or TRBV6-3 with TRBJ1-1; D call uncertain. V gave up 0 bases and J gave up 8 bases, with 13 bases separating them. Per germline, CDR1 MNHEY and CDR2 SVGEGT. This CDR3 comprises 14 residues. This chain's CDR3 is CASSYSYQTPEAFF. In DNA, the CDR3 is TGTGCCAGCAGTTACTCGTACCAAACCCCCGAAGCTTTCTTT.

At least ten counts were recorded for this clonotype. The chain carries TRBV7-2 and TRBJ2-7, with 11 bases fitting TRBD2. Germline V lookup: CDR1 SGHTA, CDR2 FQGNSA. CDR3 size: 15 residues. Germline trimming cut 5 bases from V and 3 bases from J; bases unmatched to any gene: 6. CDR3 residues: CASSHTSGGHYEQYF. The CDR3 DNA follows: TGTGCCAGCAGCCACACTAGCGGGGGCCACTACGAGCAGTACTTC.

J is TRBJ1-5 and V is TRBV9, with D uncertain. This CDR3 is built from 16 residues. V lost 0 bases and J lost 5, with 15 bases in between. The germline CDR1 and CDR2 sequences are SGDLS and YYNGEE. CDR3 in DNA: TGTGCCAGCAGCGTAGTCCCCGGCCTGTTATATCAGCCCCAGCATTTT. Residues: CASSVVPGLLYQPQHF. The full variable domain, completed using reference TRBV9 and TRBJ1-5, is DSGVTQTPKHLITATGQRVTLRCSPRSGDLSVYWYQQSLDQGLQFLIQYYNGEERAKGNILERFSAQQFPDLHSELNLSSLELGDSALYFCASSVVPGLLYQPQHFGDGTRLSIL.

The chain employs TRBV6-5 and TRBJ2-5, with TRBD1 matching 11 bases. This CDR3 has 15 amino acids. V lost 6 bases to trimming and J lost 5 bases; unmatched junction nucleotides: 8. CDR1 is MNHEY and CDR2 is SVGAGI in the germline V gene. The CDR3 DNA sequence: TGTGCCAGCAGGGGGGACAGGGGGTTTGTTGAGACCCAGTACTTC. It translates to CASRGDRGFVETQYF.

This clonotype came up a few times. The J gene is TRBJ1-1, the V gene TRBV9; the D is unclear. V lost 0 bases to trimming and J lost 6 bases, with 12 bases between them. Germline V gene data show CDR1 as SGDLS and CDR2 as YYNGEE. This CDR3 has 14 amino acids. This chain's CDR3 is CASSVASRDSEAFF. CDR3 nucleotides: TGTGCCAGCAGCGTAGCTAGCCGGGATTCTGAAGCTTTCTTT.

This sequence joins TRBV6-1 and TRBJ1-5; D gene uncertain. This CDR3 has 14 residues. V was trimmed by 1 base and J by 7 bases, leaving 11 bases between them. The germline V gene has CDR1 MNHNS and CDR2 SASEGT. CDR3 in DNA: TGTGCCAGCAGTGAAGAGACTAAAAGGCAGCCCCAGCATTTT. Encoded protein: CASSEETKRQPQHF.

This clonotype has just a few counts. V and J are TRBV20-1 and TRBJ1-1; unclear D gene. CDR3 size: 14 residues. The germline V gene encodes CDR1 DFQATT and CDR2 SNEGSKA (reference sequence). The ends were cut back, 0 bases at V and 9 bases at J, with 17 bases in the middle. CDR3 nucleotides: TGCAGTGCTAGAGATCTTGCGTTCGTGGAGAAAGCTTTCTTT. Protein: CSARDLAFVEKAFF.

The chain uses TRBV7-8 and TRBJ1-6; TRBD1 might be the D (6 bases). Trimming left V 5 bases short and J 8 bases short, with 10 bases between. The CDR3 extends over 13 amino acids. Per the germline V gene, CDR1 is SGHVS and CDR2 is FQNEAQ. CDR3 amino acids: CASSAYRDSPLHF. In DNA, the CDR3 is TGTGCCAGCAGCGCGTACAGGGATTCACCCCTCCACTTT.

The chain couples TRBV6-6 to TRBJ1-1; perhaps TRBD1 as D (5 bases). The CDR3 has 15 residues. Trimming took 5 bases from V and 7 from J, leaving 20 bases between them. CDR1 is MNHNY and CDR2 is SVGAGI in the germline V gene (reference sequence). The CDR3 spells CASSGPGDSFFEAFF. The CDR3 coding sequence is TGTGCCAGCAGTGGACCGGGCGACAGTTTCTTTGAAGCTTTCTTT.

This clonotype was counted many times. The chain uses TRBV7-6 and TRBJ2-3; a weak D match, TRBD1 (6 bases). Per the germline V gene, CDR1 is SGHVS and CDR2 is FNYEAQ. The V gene lost 5 bases and the J gene lost 1 base, with 16 bases spanning the gap. This CDR3 is 16 amino acids long. The CDR3 reads CASSPTWTARTDTQYF. CDR3 in DNA: TGTGCCAGCAGCCCTACGTGGACAGCCCGCACAGATACGCAGTATTTT. The full variable domain, with the rest looked up from reference TRBV7-6 and TRBJ2-3, is GAGVSQSPRYKVTKRGQDVALRCDPISGHVSLYWYRQALGQGPEFLTYFNYEAQQDKSGLPNDRFSAERPEGSISTLTIQRTEQRDSAMYRCASSPTWTARTDTQYFGPGTRLTVL.

This clonotype was picked up a small number of times. J is TRBJ1-5 and V is TRBV12-5; unclear D gene. CDR1 and CDR2 from the germline V gene are LGHNT and FRNRAP. The V end lost 3 bases, the J end lost 4 bases, and 10 bases lay between the germline ends. There are 14 residues in the CDR3. The CDR3 DNA is TGTGCTAGTGGTTTCTCCGGCCCTAATCAGCCCCAGCATTTT. Translating it yields CASGFSGPNQPQHF.

This clonotype was picked up many times. The chain couples TRBV11-3 to TRBJ2-3; D is perhaps TRBD2 (5 bases). The CDR3 totals 13 residues. Trimming shortened V by 0 bases and J by 9 bases, and 10 bases separated the two germline ends. The germline CDR1 and CDR2 sequences are SGHNT and YENEEA. The CDR3 DNA reads as TGTGCCAGCAGCTTAGAGGGCGGGCGGACGCAGTATTTT. It translates to CASSLEGGRTQYF.

The V call is TRBV29-1, the J call TRBJ2-1, with a weak D call TRBD2 (5 bases). CDR3 length: 11 amino acids. In germline, CDR1 is SQVTM, CDR2 ANQGSEA. The V gene lost 6 bases and the J gene lost 3 bases, with 6 bases spanning the gap. CDR3 bases: TGCAGCGTACGGGGCTACAATGAGCAGTTCTTC. Translating gives CSVRGYNEQFF.

Worth noting for this clonotype: As the CDR3 is not closed by the conserved phenylalanine or tryptophan, this likely results from a read error. The genes are TRBV20-1 and TRBJ1-1; weak D call: TRBD1 (6 bases). The CDR3 runs to 14 residues. Germline-derived CDR1 and CDR2 are DFQATT and SNEGSKA (reference sequence). Trimming shortened V by 4 bases and J by 0 bases, and 12 bases separated the two germline ends. CDR3 nucleotide sequence: TGCAGTGCTACCCGGGGACACATGAACACTGAAGCTTTCTCT. The encoded protein is CSATRGHMNTEAFS.

The chain combines TRBV28 with TRBJ1-6; 9 bases are a match to TRBD1. The CDR3 length is 15 residues. The germline gives CDR1 MDHEN, CDR2 SYDVKM. V gave up 6 bases and J gave up 7 bases; unmatched junction bases: 7. CDR3 sequence: CASSQTGTGNSPLHF. The CDR3 nucleotides read TGTGCCAGCAGCCAGACCGGGACAGGGAATTCACCCCTCCACTTT.

This clonotype has only a few counts. V and J are TRBV18 and TRBJ2-7, with TRBD2 as a possible D gene (6 bases). The V gene's germline CDR1 is KGHSH and CDR2 LQKENI. CDR3 length: 16 residues. V was shortened by 3 bases and J by 2 bases, with 17 bases between the two germline ends. In DNA form, the CDR3 reads TGTGCCAGCTCACCGGGCGTCGGTGGAGGGCCCTACGAGCAGTACTTC. Amino acid sequence: CASSPGVGGGPYEQYF.

This clonotype was observed a few times. This chain connects TRBV7-8 to TRBJ2-7; 7 bases line up with TRBD1. The CDR3 runs to 17 residues. From germline, CDR1 is SGHVS and CDR2 FQNEAQ. Trimming cost V 3 bases and J 4 bases; bases outside gene matches: 15. CDR3 nucleotides: TGTGCCAGCAGCTTCCTCAGCCCCCGGGACAGAGTTTACGAGCAGTACTTC. Protein: CASSFLSPRDRVYEQYF.

The chain joins TRBV12-3 or TRBV12-4 to TRBJ1-2; maybe TRBD1 (5 bases). Trimming removed 2 bases from V and 8 bases from J, with 9 bases in between. CDR3 size: 12 residues. CDR3 nucleotides: TGTGCCAGCAGTTTACAGGGAGGAGGCTACACCTTC. This codes for CASSLQGGGYTF.

This clonotype was counted many times. As DNA, the CDR3 is TGTGCCAGCAGCCTACAGGGGAGAGAGACCCAGTACTTC. Its translation: CASSLQGRETQYF. The chain uses TRBV7-2 and TRBJ2-5; 7 bases fit TRBD1. CDR3 size: 13 residues. The germline V gene has CDR1 SGHTA and CDR2 FQGNSA. The V segment lost 5 bases and the J segment 4 bases; nucleotides outside the gene matches: 4.

J is TRBJ1-4 and V is TRBV6-2 or TRBV6-3; tentative D call: TRBD1 (5 bases). Germline V gene lookup returns CDR1 MNHEY and CDR2 SVGEGT. Trimming took off 1 base at V and 7 bases at J, with 13 bases between the two ends. The length of the CDR3 is 15 residues. The CDR3 coding sequence is TGTGCCAGCAGTTACTACCGGGACGTCGTTGAAAAACTGTTTTTT. Translating gives CASSYYRDVVEKLFF.

DNA of the CDR3: TGTGCCAGCAGCTTAGCGCGACTAGTTCGTGAGGAGACCCAGTACTTC. It encodes CASSLARLVREETQYF. The gene calls are TRBV7-8 and TRBJ2-5, with D tentatively TRBD2 (6 bases). This CDR3 region has 16 residues. V was pared by 0 bases and J by 5 bases, with 16 bases between. Germline CDR1 is SGHVS and CDR2 is FQNEAQ.

The chain combines TRBV5-6 with TRBJ2-1; no definite D call. The CDR3 is 12 amino acids. Germline-derived CDR1 and CDR2 are SGHDT and YYEEEE. V dropped 2 bases and J dropped 5 bases, with 5 bases sitting between them. Here the CDR3 DNA reads TGTGCCAGCAGCTTTTCGGACAATGAGCAGTTCTTC. This encodes CASSFSDNEQFF.

CDR3 nucleotide sequence: TGTGCCAGCAGTTACTCGATACCCCCAGGGGGCTATGGCTACACCTTC. Amino acid sequence: CASSYSIPPGGYGYTF. The chain couples TRBV6-2 or TRBV6-3 to TRBJ1-2; 7 positions agree with TRBD1. Germline V gene lookup returns CDR1 MNHEY and CDR2 SVGEGT. The J segment lost 4 bases and the V segment lost 0 bases, leaving 8 bases of the junction unmatched. This CDR3 region has 16 residues.